The rows below give T cell receptor beta chains drawn from one sample of a study of identical twins. TCRdb re-derived calls from the 5' RACE reads in MiXCR, one entry per CDR3 protein. The sample records more than 400,000 distinct CDR3 sequences, around 15% being singletons. Separately, the same data were catalogued under a study of yellow fever vaccine responses in identical twins.

The specimen sequenced was CD4+ T cells sorted from blood. Source of these receptors: a woman younger than 30 in good health. Both conserved end residues are trimmed from each CDR3.

TRBJ1-5,TRBV5-5,ASSLLWDQPQH
TRBJ2-3,TRBV12-3/TRBV12-4,ASAGRGGADTQY
TRBJ2-1,TRBV2,ASKVSYNEQF
TRBJ1-2,TRBV29-1,SVAEGSYGYT
TRBJ1-5,TRBV4-1,ASSQDMAESFNQPQH
TRBJ2-7,TRBV10-3,AISEGIAVTYEQY
TRBJ2-3,TRBV29-1,SVALRSTDTQY
TRBJ2-2,TRBV11-2,ASSFLAGTAGELF
TRBJ2-3,TRBV20-1,SARGGGLAGESRSTDTQY
TRBJ2-5,TRBV5-1,ASSLAGSGQPQETQY
TRBJ2-5,TRBV24-1,ATSASGVGTQY
TRBJ2-2,TRBV4-1,ASSQAGRTGELF
TRBJ2-7,TRBV29-1,SATTEGGLIGLYEQY
TRBJ1-2,TRBV20-1,SAPDVGSYGYT
TRBJ1-1,TRBV7-9,ASSLGGSGDTEAF
TRBJ2-2,TRBV24-1,ATSPLDSNTGELF
TRBJ2-5,TRBV5-1,ASSSGTGVLTETQY
TRBJ2-1,TRBV24-1,ATSDRASGSYNEQF
TRBJ2-3,TRBV2,ASSKDGINTDTQY
TRBJ1-6,TRBV4-2,ASSLSGMGVNSPLH
TRBJ1-1,TRBV5-6,ASSFSFLTTEAF
TRBJ1-6,TRBV12-3/TRBV12-4,ASSLATGSSPLH
TRBJ1-5,TRBV7-3,ASSSWVGSALNQPQH
TRBJ2-2,TRBV10-3,AISSGPNTGELF
TRBJ2-7,TRBV12-3/TRBV12-4,ASSETPYEQY
TRBJ2-7,TRBV20-1,SAKTGGPGDEQY
TRBJ2-1,TRBV4-1,ASSRAQGLDEQF
TRBJ2-3,TRBV12-3/TRBV12-4,ASSLKREGNTQY
TRBJ2-1,TRBV12-3/TRBV12-4,ASSGRDGSYNEQF
TRBJ2-1,TRBV5-1,ASSLVGAWAERNDEQF
TRBJ1-1,TRBV5-1,ASSTQGRGRNTEAF
TRBJ2-3,TRBV5-1,ASSLGRTSGTTDTQY
TRBJ1-1,TRBV28,ASSLYRGGIGNTEAF
TRBJ2-1,TRBV24-1,ATSPPPEQF
TRBJ2-2,TRBV19,ASSTVVGTGELF
TRBJ2-7,TRBV6-1,ASSLTETGTTYEQY
TRBJ2-7,TRBV20-1,SAPHATSGSYEQY
TRBJ2-1,TRBV29-1,SVEDRWTKSFNEQF
TRBJ1-1,TRBV6-1,ASSEALPSLRGLNTEAF
TRBJ2-2,TRBV20-1,SARKGGNTGELF
TRBJ2-3,TRBV12-3/TRBV12-4,ASSPREPTSTDTQY
TRBJ1-5,TRBV20-1,SATGTGSLANQPQH
TRBJ2-3,TRBV4-1,ASSQVHGAGGSTDTQY
TRBJ2-1,TRBV5-1,ASSLDRVGEQF
TRBJ2-3,TRBV24-1,ATSDPRVGQSTDTQY
TRBJ2-1,TRBV12-3/TRBV12-4,ASSPQIAGGPKEQF
TRBJ2-7,TRBV12-3/TRBV12-4,ASSLGRLLPY
TRBJ2-2,TRBV29-1,SVEELAGGVGELF
TRBJ2-1,TRBV11-3,ATSLLAYNEQF
TRBJ2-3,TRBV24-1,AAGIGDTQY
TRBJ2-1,TRBV10-3,AISVGREGHNEQF
TRBJ1-6,TRBV14,ASSLGTTNSPLH
TRBJ2-5,TRBV6-1,ASSETGTVKGETQY
TRBJ1-4,TRBV28,ASSPPRWGFESNEKLF
TRBJ2-6,TRBV29-1,SAGLGTGANVLT
TRBJ2-3,TRBV14,ASSPSRLVTNTQY
TRBJ1-4,TRBV25-1,ASSEVQGNEKLF